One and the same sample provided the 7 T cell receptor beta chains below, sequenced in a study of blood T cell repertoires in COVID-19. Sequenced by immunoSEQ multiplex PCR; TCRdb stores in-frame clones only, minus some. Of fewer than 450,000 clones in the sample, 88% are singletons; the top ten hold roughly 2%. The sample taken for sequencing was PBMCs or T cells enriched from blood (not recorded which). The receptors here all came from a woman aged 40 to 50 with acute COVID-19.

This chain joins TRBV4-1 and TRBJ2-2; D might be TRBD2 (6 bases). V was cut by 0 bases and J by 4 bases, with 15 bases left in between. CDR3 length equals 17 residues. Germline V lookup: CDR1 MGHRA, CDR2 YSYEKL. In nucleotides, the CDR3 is TGCGCCAGCAGCCAAGAGAGACAGCCGCGGGGCACCGGGGAGCTGTTTTTT. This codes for CASSQERQPRGTGELFF.

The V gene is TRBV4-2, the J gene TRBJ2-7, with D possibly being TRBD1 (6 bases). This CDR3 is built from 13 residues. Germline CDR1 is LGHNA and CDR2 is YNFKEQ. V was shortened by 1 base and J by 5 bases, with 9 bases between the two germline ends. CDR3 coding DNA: TGTGCCAGCAGCCAAGTTTCAGGGGACGAGCAGTACTTC. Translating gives CASSQVSGDEQYF.

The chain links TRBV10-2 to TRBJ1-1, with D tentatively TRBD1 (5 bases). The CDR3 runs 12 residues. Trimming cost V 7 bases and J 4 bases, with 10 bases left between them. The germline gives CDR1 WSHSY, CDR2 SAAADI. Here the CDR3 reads CASTQGSTEAFF. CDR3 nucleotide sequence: TGCGCCAGCACGCAGGGAAGCACTGAAGCTTTCTTT.

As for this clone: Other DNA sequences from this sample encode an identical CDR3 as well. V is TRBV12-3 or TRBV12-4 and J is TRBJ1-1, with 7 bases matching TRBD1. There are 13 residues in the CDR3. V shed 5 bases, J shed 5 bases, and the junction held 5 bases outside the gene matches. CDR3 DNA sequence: TGTGCCAGCAGTCTTGACAGGGATACTGAAGCTTTCTTT. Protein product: CASSLDRDTEAFF.

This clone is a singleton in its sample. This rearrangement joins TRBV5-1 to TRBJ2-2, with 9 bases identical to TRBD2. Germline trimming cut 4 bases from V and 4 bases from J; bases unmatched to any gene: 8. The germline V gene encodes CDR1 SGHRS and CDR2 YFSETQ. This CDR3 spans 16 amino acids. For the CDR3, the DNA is TGCGCCAGCAGCCCCGAGCTAGCGGGGAGCACCGGGGAGCTGTTTTTT. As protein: CASSPELAGSTGELFF.

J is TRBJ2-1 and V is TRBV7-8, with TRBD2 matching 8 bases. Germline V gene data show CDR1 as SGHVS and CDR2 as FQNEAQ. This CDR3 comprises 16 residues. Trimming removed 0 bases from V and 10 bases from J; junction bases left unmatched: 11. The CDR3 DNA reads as TGTGCCAGCAGCTTAGCGACGAGACTAGCGAATAGGGAGCAGTTCTTC. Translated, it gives CASSLATRLANREQFF. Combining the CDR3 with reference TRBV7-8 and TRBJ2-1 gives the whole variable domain GAGVSQSPRYKVAKRGQDVALRCDPISGHVSLFWYQQALGQGPEFLTYFQNEAQLDKSGLPSDRFFAERPEGSVSTLKIQRTQQEDSAVYLCASSLATRLANREQFFGPGTRLTVL.

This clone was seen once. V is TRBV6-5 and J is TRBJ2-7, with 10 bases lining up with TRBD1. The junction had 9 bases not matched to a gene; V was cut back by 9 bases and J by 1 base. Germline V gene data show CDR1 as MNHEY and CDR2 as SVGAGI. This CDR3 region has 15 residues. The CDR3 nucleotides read TGTGCCAGTGCCTACGGGACAGGGGAATCCTACGAGCAGTACTTC. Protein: CASAYGTGESYEQYF.